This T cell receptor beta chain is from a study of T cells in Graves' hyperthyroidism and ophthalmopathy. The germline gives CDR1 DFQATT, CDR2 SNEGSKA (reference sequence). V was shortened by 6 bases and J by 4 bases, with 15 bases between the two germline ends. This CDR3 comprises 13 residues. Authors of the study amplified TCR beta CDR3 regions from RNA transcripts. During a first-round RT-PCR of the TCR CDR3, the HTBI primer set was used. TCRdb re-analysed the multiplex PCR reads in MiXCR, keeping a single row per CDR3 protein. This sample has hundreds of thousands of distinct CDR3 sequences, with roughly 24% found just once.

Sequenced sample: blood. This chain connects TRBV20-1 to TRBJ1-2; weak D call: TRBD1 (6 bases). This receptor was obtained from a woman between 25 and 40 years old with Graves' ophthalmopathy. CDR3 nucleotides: TGCAGTGCAAACTCGGGACACCTCTATGGCTACACCTTC. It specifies CSANSGHLYGYTF.